This T cell receptor (beta chain) was documented in a study of cytomegalovirus exposure and HLA in healthy donors. Study results and limitations: Cytomegalovirus-associated status was assigned to about 180 TCR beta chains. A few chains tied to CMV proved CMV antigen-specific in vitro. Most TCR beta V segments were productive about 90% or about 30% of the time in an earlier analysis.

To note about this clone: Its target is not known.

The PCR ran on 60 Vbeta and 13 Jbeta primers. As handled by the study authors: Later analysis identified tens of millions of unique TCR beta chains, about 10 million shared. Data came from immunoSEQ multiplex PCR; TCRdb stores just in-frame clones and leaves some out. The V and J calls and clone size come from that table; D and trimming were worked out from the DNA. The sample holds approximately 150,000 clones, about 71% seen once. V was pared by 0 bases and J by 2 bases, with 8 bases between. This CDR3 is 15 amino acids long. In germline, CDR1 is SGDLS, CDR2 YYNGEE. The chain combines TRBV9 with TRBJ2-2; D is ambiguous. The source is a woman aged 40-49 years in good health and CMV-seropositive. Sequences were obtained from PBMCs. CDR3 coding DNA: TGTGCCAGCAGCGTAGGCGGAAGAAACACCGGGGAGCTGTTTTTT. Translation gives CASSVGGRNTGELFF.